Listed below are T cell receptor beta chains from one sample, sequenced in a study of blood T cells in healthy people across ages. TCRdb analysed the 5' RACE reads with MiXCR anew, one entry per CDR3 protein. The sample lists about 670,000 distinct CDR3 sequences, 35% to 50% occurring once. What was sequenced was blood. These receptors all stem from a man of 80 years or more in good health. Each CDR3 is given with its conserved first and last residue. A D gene is named only where the DNA matches it firmly. The size of a clone is reported for some rows only, either as once, few or many, or as a class for expanded clones.

TRBV7-2	TRBJ1-6	.	.	CASSLGGTSDSPLHF	TGTGCCAGCAGCTTAGGAGGGACTTCGGATTCACCCCTCCACTTT
TRBV30	TRBJ2-3	TRBD2	few	CAWSVFRTSGSPDTQYF	TGTGCCTGGAGTGTCTTTCGGACTAGCGGGAGTCCGGATACGCAGTATTTT
TRBV29-1	TRBJ2-2	.	.	CSVGIRGPGELFF	TGCAGCGTGGGAATTAGAGGACCCGGGGAGCTGTTTTTT
TRBV9	TRBJ1-2	.	.	CASSVGLGRGYTF	TGTGCCAGCAGCGTAGGTTTAGGCAGGGGCTACACCTTC
TRBV20-1	TRBJ1-2	.	.	CSAVNMEGVYGYTF	TGCAGTGCAGTCAACATGGAAGGGGTTTATGGCTACACCTTC
TRBV6-5	TRBJ2-3	TRBD2	.	CASSYSSLAGGTDTQYF	TGTGCCAGCAGTTACTCGAGTCTAGCGGGCGGCACAGATACGCAGTATTTT
TRBV7-9	TRBJ1-2	TRBD1	.	CASSAGLGDSGQGNGNTF	TGTGCCAGCAGCGCCGGTCTGGGCGACTCGGGACAGGGGAATGGCAACACCTTC
TRBV7-2	TRBJ1-2	.	once	CASGRQDGYGYTF	TGTGCCAGCGGCCGACAGGACGGCTATGGCTACACCTTC
TRBV3-1	TRBJ1-1	TRBD1	.	CASSFWTGGVSEAFF	TGTGCCAGCAGCTTCTGGACAGGGGGCGTCTCTGAAGCTTTCTTT
TRBV9	TRBJ2-7	.	once	CASSRTDRSLYF	TGTGCCAGCAGCCGTACCGACAGGTCTCTGTACTTC
TRBV7-9	TRBJ1-2	TRBD1	few	CASVGQERFYGYTF	TGTGCCAGCGTCGGACAGGAACGTTTCTATGGCTACACCTTC
TRBV6-2/TRBV6-3	TRBJ2-5	TRBD2	few	CAGGLAGESKETQYF	TGTGCCGGAGGACTAGCGGGAGAGTCGAAAGAGACCCAGTACTTC
TRBV6-6	TRBJ1-3	.	.	CASTTRTGGPGNTIYF	TGTGCCAGCACCACCCGGACCGGGGGACCTGGAAACACCATATATTTT
TRBV6-1	TRBJ2-5	.	.	CAHQDRYGSGQETQYF	TGTGCCCACCAGGACCGGTACGGCTCGGGCCAAGAGACCCAGTACTTC
TRBV7-2	TRBJ2-4	.	.	CASSLDQTIQYF	TGTGCCAGCAGCTTAGATCAGACCATTCAGTACTTC
TRBV20-1	TRBJ2-7	TRBD2	.	CSARPRTSGTTLDYEQYF	TGCAGTGCTAGACCACGGACTAGCGGGACGACTTTGGACTACGAGCAGTACTTC
TRBV9	TRBJ2-5	.	.	CASSVEAGQETQYF	TGTGCCAGCAGCGTTGAGGCAGGCCAAGAGACCCAGTACTTC
TRBV20-1	TRBJ1-2	TRBD1	.	CSARGGAPGQGNYGYTF	TGCAGTGCTAGAGGTGGTGCTCCGGGACAGGGTAACTATGGCTACACCTTC
TRBV4-1	TRBJ2-7	TRBD2	few	CASSQGTSGACEQYF	TGCGCCAGCAGCCAAGGGACTAGCGGGGCCTGCGAGCAGTACTTC
TRBV20-1	TRBJ2-7	.	few	CSASPRSKGLYEQYF	TGCAGTGCTAGTCCCCGGAGCAAGGGTCTCTACGAGCAGTACTTC
TRBV6-6	TRBJ2-7	.	.	CASSDQGQATSYEQYF	TGTGCCAGCAGTGACCAGGGGCAGGCAACCTCCTACGAGCAGTACTTC
TRBV4-3	TRBJ2-5	TRBD2	once	CASSREASGQETQYF	TGCGCCAGCAGCCGGGAGGCTAGCGGTCAAGAGACCCAGTACTTC
TRBV7-2	TRBJ1-2	.	.	CASSLVRDTYYGYTF	TGTGCCAGCAGCTTAGTTAGGGACACCTACTATGGCTACACCTTC